These 20 T cell receptor beta chains were all obtained from the same sample, sequenced in a study of blood T cell repertoires in COVID-19. Some clones are missing from TCRdb's copy, which holds only in-frame ones; the method was immunoSEQ multiplex PCR. In the table there are 150,000 to 200,000 clones, 70% to 90% of which are singletons. The sequencing input was peripheral blood. The receptors were sampled from a man in his 60s with COVID-19, enrolled during active disease.

This rearrangement joins TRBV15 to TRBJ2-7; D not resolved. The CDR3 covers 17 residues. V was cut by 1 base and J by 1 base, with 17 bases left in between. Germline CDR1 LNHNV, CDR2 YYDKDF (reference sequence). The CDR3 DNA reads as TGTGCCACCAGCAGAGGGGTACAGAGAGCAAATTCCTACGAGCAGTACTTC. This codes for CATSRGVQRANSYEQYF.

The gene calls are TRBV28 and TRBJ1-3, with TRBD1 matching 8 bases. The CDR3 consists of 16 residues. Losses at the gene ends were 5 bases for V and 1 base for J; bases not matched to a gene: 7. From germline, CDR1 is MDHEN and CDR2 SYDVKM. The CDR3 protein is CASSPRTGQSGNTIYF. Here the CDR3 DNA reads TGTGCCAGCAGTCCTCGGACAGGGCAGTCTGGAAACACCATATATTTT.

The chain uses TRBV6-1 and TRBJ1-2; D not resolved. The CDR3 has 13 amino acids. V shed 2 bases and J shed 5 bases, with 9 bases lying between them. In germline, CDR1 is MNHNS, CDR2 SASEGT. CDR3 amino acids: CASSESQVYGYTF. In DNA, the CDR3 is TGTGCCAGCAGTGAAAGCCAGGTTTATGGCTACACCTTC.

This chain links TRBV2 with TRBJ1-6; TRBD1 aligns across 7 bases. Losses at the gene ends were 6 bases for V and 12 bases for J; bases not matched to a gene: 14. Germline loops: CDR1 SNHLY, CDR2 FYNNEI. CDR3 length: 15 amino acids. As DNA, the CDR3 is TGTGCCAGCAGCCCGACAGGGTCCGGGTCTCAACCCCTCCACTTT. Amino acids: CASSPTGSGSQPLHF.

In its sample, this clone was seen a few times. The chain uses TRBV28 and TRBJ2-2, with TRBD2 matching 10 bases. CDR1 and CDR2 (germline): MDHEN, SYDVKM. The trim removed 5 bases at V and 1 base at J, leaving 1 base unmatched. This CDR3 contains 15 residues. This CDR3 reads CASSRTSGNTGELFF. The CDR3 nucleotides read TGTGCCAGCAGTCGGACTAGCGGGAACACCGGGGAGCTGTTTTTT.

This clone was picked up a small number of times. The chain joins TRBV10-3 to TRBJ1-5; D ambiguous. Germline V lookup: CDR1 ENHRY, CDR2 SYGVKD. The length of the CDR3 is 15 residues. Trimming took 4 bases from V and 3 from J, leaving 13 bases between them. CDR3 coding DNA: TGTGCCATCAGTGGGCTCGGCGGGGACAATCAGCCCCAGCATTTT. Amino acids: CAISGLGGDNQPQHF.

The chain combines TRBV18 with TRBJ1-2; D gene ambiguous. Trimming took off 0 bases at V and 2 bases at J, with 7 bases between the two ends. This CDR3 contains 14 residues. CDR1 KGHSH and CDR2 LQKENI come from the germline V gene. The CDR3 coding sequence is TGTGCCAGCTCACCACCGTCGACAAACTATGGCTACACCTTC. It encodes CASSPPSTNYGYTF.

V usage is TRBV24-1 and J usage is TRBJ2-1; D possibly corresponds to TRBD2 (6 bases). Trimming stripped 6 bases from V and 4 bases from J, with 9 bases between. CDR3 length: 13 amino acids. Germline assignment: CDR1 KGHDR and CDR2 SFDVKD. The CDR3 reads CATSRDLYNEQFF. Here the CDR3 DNA reads TGTGCCACCAGTAGGGACTTATACAATGAGCAGTTCTTC.

The CDR3: CASSLVSGSSYNEQFF. CDR3 DNA sequence: TGTGCCAGCAGTTTAGTGAGCGGGAGCTCCTACAATGAGCAGTTCTTC. The J gene is TRBJ2-1, the V gene TRBV27; TRBD2 agrees at 8 bases. In germline, CDR1 is MNHEY, CDR2 SMNVEV (reference sequence). This CDR3 has 16 amino acids. V shed 2 bases, J shed 0 bases, and the junction held 3 bases outside the gene matches.

The chain uses TRBV28 and TRBJ2-7; D gene uncertain. Trimming stripped 6 bases from V and 4 bases from J, with 4 bases between. In germline, CDR1 is MDHEN, CDR2 SYDVKM. The CDR3 contains 10 residues. CDR3 residues: CASRQYEQYF. CDR3 DNA sequence: TGTGCCAGCAGGCAGTACGAGCAGTACTTC. Variable domain in full (rest from reference TRBV28 and TRBJ2-7): DVKVTQSSRYLVKRTGEKVFLECVQDMDHENMFWYRQDPGLGLRLIYFSYDVKMKEKGDIPEGYSVSREKKERFSLILESASTNQTSMYLCASRQYEQYFGPGTRLTVT.

The genes are TRBV5-1 and TRBJ1-4; D gene unclear. Trimming took 4 bases from V and 3 from J, leaving 13 bases between them. CDR3 length: 15 residues. The germline gives CDR1 SGHRS, CDR2 YFSETQ. The CDR3 is CASSPQVLPNEKLFF. CDR3 coding DNA: TGCGCCAGCAGCCCTCAAGTGCTACCTAATGAAAAACTGTTTTTT.

The chain carries TRBV25-1 and TRBJ1-2; D unclear. With 8 bases removed from V and 5 bases from J, the gap between germline ends came to 9 bases. In germline, CDR1 is MGHDK, CDR2 SYGVNS. This CDR3 spans 11 amino acids. The CDR3 protein is CASLNGYGYTF. In DNA, the CDR3 is TGTGCCAGCCTCAACGGGTATGGCTACACCTTC.

The genes are TRBV3-1 (or the pseudogene TRBV3-2) and TRBJ2-1; 7 bases match TRBD1. V was clipped by 4 bases and J by 10 bases; unmatched bases: 10. The CDR3 spans 14 residues. The germline CDR1 and CDR2 sequences are LGHDT and YNNKEL (reference sequence). CDR3 sequence reads: CASSRITGVGEQFF. Written as DNA, the CDR3 is TGTGCCAGCAGCCGTATCACAGGGGTGGGAGAGCAGTTCTTC.

This chain joins TRBV9 and TRBJ1-2, with 7 bases that match TRBD1. Germline CDR1 reads SGDLS; CDR2 reads YYNGEE. This CDR3 is built from 13 residues. J lost 8 bases, V lost 0 bases, and 4 bases had no gene match. The CDR3, as DNA: TGTGCCAGCAGCGTAGTCAGGGGGAAGGGCTACACCTTC. It yields the protein CASSVVRGKGYTF.

The count of this clone is one. The V gene is TRBV18, the J gene TRBJ1-5; 9 bases are shared with TRBD1. This CDR3 contains 16 residues. Trimming removed 3 bases from V and 9 bases from J; junction bases left unmatched: 12. Germline V gene sequence: CDR1 KGHSH, CDR2 LQKENI. This chain's CDR3 is CASSPTPGQGSSPQHF. CDR3 in DNA: TGTGCCAGCTCACCGACCCCGGGACAGGGTTCATCGCCCCAGCATTTT.

As concerns this clone: Other nucleotide sequences in the sample specify the same CDR3. The chain is built from TRBV18 and TRBJ2-6, with D uncertain. CDR1 is KGHSH and CDR2 is LQKENI in the germline V gene. The CDR3 is 14 residues long. The V gene lost 0 bases and the J gene lost 15 bases, with 15 bases spanning the gap. CDR3 sequence reads: CASSPPSDLTPLTF. The CDR3 DNA reads as TGTGCCAGCTCACCACCAAGCGACCTCACCCCCCTGACTTTC.

The V and J genes are TRBV3-1 (or the pseudogene TRBV3-2) and TRBJ1-4; a possible D gene is TRBD1 (5 bases). CDR3 length equals 15 residues. The germline V gene has CDR1 LGHDT and CDR2 YNNKEL (reference sequence). V was trimmed by 3 bases and J by 8 bases, leaving 16 bases between them. The CDR3 DNA reads TGTGCCAGCAGCCATTATAAGGGGCACGGGGAAAAACTGTTTTTT. Residues: CASSHYKGHGEKLFF.

This clone has just one count. V usage is TRBV28 and J usage is TRBJ1-2; 10 nucleotides agree with TRBD1. This CDR3 has 17 amino acids. Germline CDR1 is MDHEN and CDR2 is SYDVKM. Trimming took 6 bases from V and 8 from J; bases not matched to a gene: 18. In DNA form, the CDR3 reads TGTGCCAGCAGAGTCATATCCGGGACAGGGGAGTCGCAGGGCTACACCTTC. Translated: CASRVISGTGESQGYTF.

This clone was seen just once. V is TRBV29-1 and J is TRBJ2-7, with TRBD2 matching over 10 bases. Trimming at V came to 2 bases and at J to 4 bases, leaving 5 bases not matched to a gene. CDR1 SQVTM and CDR2 ANQGSEA come from the germline V gene. This CDR3 comprises 14 residues. CDR3 DNA: TGCAGCGTTGAATTCCCTAGCGGGAGATACGAGCAGTACTTC. This translates into CSVEFPSGRYEQYF.

The rearrangement joins TRBV2 to TRBJ1-1; D is unresolved. Germline V gene data show CDR1 as SNHLY and CDR2 as FYNNEI. The CDR3 covers 12 residues. Trimming removed 5 bases from V and 5 bases from J, with 9 bases in between. This CDR3 is CASSPSRTEAFF. CDR3 nucleotide sequence: TGTGCCAGCAGTCCAAGTCGGACTGAAGCTTTCTTT.